This T cell receptor (beta chain) was found in a study of OX40 agonist ivuxolimab in advanced cancers. Study as a whole: Mean age around 60 years, range about 20 to 79; around 80% male.

The V end lost 7 bases, the J end lost 5 bases, and 14 bases lay between the germline ends. The CDR3 contains 13 residues. Germline CDR1 MNHNS, CDR2 SASEGT. Assay used: immunoSEQ multiplex PCR; TCRdb lists only in-frame clones, some missing. This sample yields tens of thousands of clones, of which 85% to 95% are seen a single time; less than 0.75% belongs to the top ten. This rearrangement joins TRBV6-1 to TRBJ2-5, with D hard to call. The receptor's source is an adult with an advanced solid tumor such as melanoma, head and neck, liver or kidney cancer. The starting material was CD4+ or CD8+ T cells sorted from blood, obtained in a trial of the OX40 agonist ivuxolimab. The CDR3 DNA reads TGTGCCAGCATCCTGTATGGGCGGGAGACCCAGTACTTC. Translated, it gives CASILYGRETQYF.